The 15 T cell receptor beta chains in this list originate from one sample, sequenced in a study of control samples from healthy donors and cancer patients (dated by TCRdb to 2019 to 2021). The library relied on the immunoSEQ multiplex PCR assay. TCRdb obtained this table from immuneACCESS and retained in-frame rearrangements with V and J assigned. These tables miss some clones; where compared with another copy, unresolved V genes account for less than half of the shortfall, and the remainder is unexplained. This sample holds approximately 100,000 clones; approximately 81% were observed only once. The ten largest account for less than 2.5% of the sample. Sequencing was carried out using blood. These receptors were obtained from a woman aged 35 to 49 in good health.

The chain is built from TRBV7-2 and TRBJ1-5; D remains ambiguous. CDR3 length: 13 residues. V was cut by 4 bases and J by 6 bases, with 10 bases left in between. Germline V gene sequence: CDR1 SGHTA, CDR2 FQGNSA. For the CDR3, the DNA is TGTGCCAGCAGCTCAATGTCCCGTCAGCCCCAGCATTTT. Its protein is CASSSMSRQPQHF.

DNA of the CDR3: TGTGCCAGCAGCCAAGGATTCACTGAAGCTTTCTTT. This translates into CASSQGFTEAFF. The chain has TRBV14 and TRBJ1-1; D gene unclear. Germline CDR1 reads SGHDN; CDR2 reads FVKESK. CDR3 size: 12 residues. Trimming left V 1 base short and J 4 bases short, with 4 bases between.

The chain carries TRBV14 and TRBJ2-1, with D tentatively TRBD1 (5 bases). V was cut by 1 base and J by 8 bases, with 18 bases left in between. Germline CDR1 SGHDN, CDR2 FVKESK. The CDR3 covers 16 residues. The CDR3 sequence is CASSQGLRVRADEQFF. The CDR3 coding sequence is TGTGCCAGCAGCCAAGGGTTAAGGGTCAGGGCGGATGAGCAGTTCTTC.

The CDR3 loop reads CASRTGTGTPLGNQPQHF. Written as DNA, the CDR3 is TGTGCCAGTAGAACCGGGACAGGGACCCCCCTTGGCAATCAGCCCCAGCATTTT. The rearrangement links TRBV19 to TRBJ1-5; 9 bases are shared with TRBD1. The CDR3 is 18 residues long. V lost 6 bases and J lost 2; bases outside the gene matches: 14. Germline CDR1 is LNHDA and CDR2 is SQIVND (reference sequence).

As DNA, the CDR3 is TGTGCCAGCAGCCGGGACAGGGGGCGTCAAACTGAAGCTTTCTTT. It is translated as CASSRDRGRQTEAFF. The chain recombines TRBV6-2 or TRBV6-3 with TRBJ1-1; the match to TRBD1 covers 12 bases. The trim removed 6 bases at V and 5 bases at J, leaving 7 bases unmatched. CDR3 length: 15 amino acids. Germline CDR1 and CDR2: MNHEY and SVGEGT.

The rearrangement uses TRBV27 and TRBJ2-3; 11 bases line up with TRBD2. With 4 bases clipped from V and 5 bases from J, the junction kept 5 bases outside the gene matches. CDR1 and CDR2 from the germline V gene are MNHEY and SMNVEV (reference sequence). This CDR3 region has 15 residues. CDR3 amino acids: CASSWRLAGLDTQYF. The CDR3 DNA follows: TGTGCCAGCAGTTGGCGACTAGCGGGGTTAGATACGCAGTATTTT.

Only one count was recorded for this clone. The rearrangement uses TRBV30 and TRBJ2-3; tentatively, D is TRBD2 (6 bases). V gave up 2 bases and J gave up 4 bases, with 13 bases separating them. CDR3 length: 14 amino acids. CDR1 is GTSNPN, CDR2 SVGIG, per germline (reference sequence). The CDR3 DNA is TGTGCCTGGAGTAGAAAAGGGGACTCAGATACGCAGTATTTT. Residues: CAWSRKGDSDTQYF.

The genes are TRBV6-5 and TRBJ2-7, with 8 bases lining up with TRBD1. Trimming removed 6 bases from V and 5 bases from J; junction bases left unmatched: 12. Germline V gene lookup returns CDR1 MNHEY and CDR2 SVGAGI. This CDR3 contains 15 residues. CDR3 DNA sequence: TGTGCCAGCAGACTAAGGGACAGGCGATCGGACGAGCAGTACTTC. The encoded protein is CASRLRDRRSDEQYF.

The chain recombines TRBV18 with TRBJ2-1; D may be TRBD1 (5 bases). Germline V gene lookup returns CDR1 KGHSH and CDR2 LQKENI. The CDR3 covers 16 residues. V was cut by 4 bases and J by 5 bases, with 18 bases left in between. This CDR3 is CASSLSRATHNNEQFF. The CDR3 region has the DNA TGTGCCAGCTCACTCTCCAGGGCTACTCACAACAATGAGCAGTTCTTC. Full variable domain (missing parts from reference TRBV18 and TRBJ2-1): NAGVMQNPRHLVRRRGQEARLRCSPMKGHSHVYWYRQLPEEGLKFMVYLQKENIIDESGMPKERFSAEFPKEGPSILRIQQVVRGDSAAYFCASSLSRATHNNEQFFGPGTRLTVL.

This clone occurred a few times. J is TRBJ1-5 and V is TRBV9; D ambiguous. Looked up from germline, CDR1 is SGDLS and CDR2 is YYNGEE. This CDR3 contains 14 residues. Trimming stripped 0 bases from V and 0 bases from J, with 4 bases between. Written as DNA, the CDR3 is TGTGCCAGCAGCGTAGTGGGTAGCAATCAGCCCCAGCATTTT. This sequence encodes CASSVVGSNQPQHF. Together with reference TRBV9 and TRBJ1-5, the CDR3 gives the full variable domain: DSGVTQTPKHLITATGQRVTLRCSPRSGDLSVYWYQQSLDQGLQFLIQYYNGEERAKGNILERFSAQQFPDLHSELNLSSLELGDSALYFCASSVVGSNQPQHFGDGTRLSIL.

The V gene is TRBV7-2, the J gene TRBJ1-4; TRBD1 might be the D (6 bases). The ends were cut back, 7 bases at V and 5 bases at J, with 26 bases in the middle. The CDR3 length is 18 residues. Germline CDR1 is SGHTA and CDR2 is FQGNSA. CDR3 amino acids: CASTHHPIFQGPNEKLFF. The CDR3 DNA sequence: TGTGCCAGCACACACCATCCCATTTTTCAGGGGCCGAATGAAAAACTGTTTTTT.

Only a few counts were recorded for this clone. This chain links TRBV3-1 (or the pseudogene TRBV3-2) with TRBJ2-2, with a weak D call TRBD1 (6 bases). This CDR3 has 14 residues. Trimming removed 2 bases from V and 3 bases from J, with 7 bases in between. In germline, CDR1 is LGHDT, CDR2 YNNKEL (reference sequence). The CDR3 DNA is TGTGCCAGCAGCCAACAGGGGTACACCGGGGAGCTGTTTTTT. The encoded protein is CASSQQGYTGELFF.

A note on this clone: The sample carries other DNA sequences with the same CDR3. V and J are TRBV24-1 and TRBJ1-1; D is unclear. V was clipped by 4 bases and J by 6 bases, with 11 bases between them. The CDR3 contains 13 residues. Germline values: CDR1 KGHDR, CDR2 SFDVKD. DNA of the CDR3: TGTGCCACCAGTGACGGGGTTAGGGCTGAAGCTTTCTTT. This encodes CATSDGVRAEAFF.

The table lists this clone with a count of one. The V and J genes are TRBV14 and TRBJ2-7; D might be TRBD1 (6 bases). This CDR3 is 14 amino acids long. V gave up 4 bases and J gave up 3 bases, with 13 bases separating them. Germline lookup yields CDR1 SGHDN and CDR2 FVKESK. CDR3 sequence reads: CASSPLTGFYEQYF. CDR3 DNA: TGTGCCAGCAGCCCCTTGACAGGTTTCTACGAGCAGTACTTC.

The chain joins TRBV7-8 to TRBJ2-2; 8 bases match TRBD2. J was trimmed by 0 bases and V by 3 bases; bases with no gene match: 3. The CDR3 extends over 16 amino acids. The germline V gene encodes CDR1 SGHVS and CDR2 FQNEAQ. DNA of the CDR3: TGTGCCAGCAGCTTGCGTAGCGGGGCGAACACCGGGGAGCTGTTTTTT. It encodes CASSLRSGANTGELFF.